This TCR beta chain was recorded in a study of vaccination and CD4 T cells after COVID-19 (dated by TCRdb to the early 2020s). Notes on the research overall: SARS-CoV-2 positivity had been established in the convalescent patients by nasal swab PCR, and mild disease was recorded in roughly 9 of these patients and severe disease in one. Post-vaccine blood samples were taken a median of approximately 70 days after the second vaccine dose, with a range of 14 to 241 days. In the convalescent cohort there were six males and four females, among whom were two Hispanic individuals, seven Caucasians, two Asians and one multiracial person. Post-COVID blood samples were collected from convalescent patients a median of around 100 days after diagnosis, with a range of roughly 30 to 161 days. Participants got two doses of the Pfizer-BioNTech BNT162b2 vaccine (n=8) or two doses of the Moderna mRNA-1273 vaccine (n=2). In ten to eleven COVID-19 convalescent patients and a few infection-naive healthy vaccine recipients, researchers compared the spike-specific CD4+ TCR repertoire from before mRNA vaccination with the repertoire from after. Culture stimuli were overlapping spike peptide pools from SARS-CoV-2 and from the common cold coronaviruses HCoV-NL63, HCoV-OC43 and HCoV-229E. Control cultures used a CEFX viral epitope pool as positive control, an HIV-1 Nef peptide pool as negative control, or no peptide.

Comment on this clonotype: The antigen it recognizes is unknown. No quality values exist for individual bases; no much larger clone is one base distant.

General findings and caveats noted by the study authors: In convalescent patients, nearly all vaccine-specific clones (304 of 307) were found to be mono-reactive for SARS-CoV-2 spike rather than cross-reactive with common cold coronaviruses. Among convalescent patients, a median roughly 84% of the SARS-CoV-2-reactive clones seen after vaccination appeared only after vaccination, which suggests priming specific to the vaccine. The number of convalescent patients in the study was relatively small, and the study did not examine early timepoints following natural infection. The median count of SARS-CoV-2-reactive clonotypes went up from 21 after infection to about 40 after vaccination, although the change was not significant.

From the germline V gene, CDR1 is SNHLY and CDR2 is FYNNEI. The CDR3 numbers 15 residues from cysteine through phenylalanine. The kept DNA is CDR3 alone, 45 bases in frame from the first base. Trimming takes 7 bases from V and 4 bases from J, and the germline ends sit 20 bases apart. The library came from PCR. DNA from cultured CD4+ T cells was subjected to TCR sequencing with the Oncomine TCR Beta short-read assay at the Johns Hopkins FTIC core. Genomic DNA was extracted from the cultured CD4+ T cells with the QIAamp micro DNA kit. Oncomine TCR Beta libraries from cultured CD4+ T cells were pooled with unique dual indexes and sequenced on an Illumina iSeq 100. The study's own analysis went as follows. Non-productive sequences were removed, and CDR3s not starting with C, not ending with F or W, or shorter than 7 amino acids were discarded. Antigen-specific clonotypes were identified with the MANAFEST web application by comparing peptide-stimulated wells with reference and other culture wells. For a clone to be called positive, the clone needed an FDR below 0.05, an odds ratio above 5, and a productive frequency above 0.1% in at least two of three replicate wells. Clonotypes that were significantly expanded in both SARS-CoV-2 spike wells and at least one common cold coronavirus spike condition were defined as cross-reactive. Levenshtein distances (stringdist) and unrooted phylogenetic trees (ape) in R version 3.6.1 were used to assess CDR3 homology. The public reads were quality trimmed at Q25 with fastp and then assembled into clones with MiXCR by TCRdb, keeping productive beta chains. When rows share a CDR3 protein, they turn into one entry using the most common DNA and genes. TCRdb's processing, not the study's, gives the V and J calls here. The sample data list 3,300 or so distinct CDR3 sequences, and about 33% of these were observed just once. Of the sample, about 30% is held by the ten largest clones.

The sample's treatment or condition label is to be understood as: approximately 10-day PBMC culture with coronavirus spike peptide pools or control peptides (ViraFEST assay). The ViraFEST assay, used in the study, expanded antigen-specific T cells with peptide pools and then identified the expanded clonotypes through TCR sequencing. The positive SARS-CoV-2 PCR tests of the convalescent patients were dated from March to December 2020, before the Alpha, Beta and Delta variants emerged in the United States. Each well held roughly 2.2 million PBMCs cultured in IMDM containing about 5% human AB serum and approximately 9.1 IU/ml IL-2, with 8.5 to 10 ug/ml peptide pools added. Half of the culture medium was replaced with fresh IL-2-containing medium on days 3 and 7. After roughly nine days of culture, CD4+ T cells were isolated by negative selection using the EasySep CD4+ T cell isolation kit. Ficoll-Paque Plus gradient centrifugation was used to isolate PBMCs from whole blood, and the isolated PBMCs were then either used fresh or cryopreserved at -140C. In general, triplicate wells were set up for every culture condition.

The sequencing input was CD4+ T cells from blood, cultured in vitro. The rearranged chain carries TRBV2 and TRBJ2-7; TRBD2 might be the D gene, on 6 matching bases. The TCR originated in a human donor who had recovered from COVID-19. The nucleotides read TGTGCCAGCACCCCGGGACTCACACCGGGATACGAGCAGTACTTC. Translated, it reads CASTPGLTPGYEQYF.